This T cell receptor beta chain emerged from a study of T cell responses to AZD1222 COVID-19 vaccine. The study, taken as a whole, reports: White British donors predominated, females outnumbered males, and clonal diversity was possibly underestimated.

As to this clone: No antigen is known for it.

Sequenced by immunoSEQ multiplex PCR; TCRdb stores in-frame clones only, minus some. The profile shows around 100,000 clones, about 86% of them singletons. V lost 5 bases, J lost 0 bases, and 13 bases stayed unmatched. This CDR3 contains 18 residues. Germline CDR1 and CDR2: SGHTA and FQGNSA. This sample comprised peripheral blood, obtained on day 0 of AZD1222 vaccination. The sequence derives from an adult in good health. The V call is TRBV7-2, the J call TRBJ2-7, with 10 bases that match TRBD1. The CDR3 DNA reads as TGTGCCAGCAGCCTCAGATCTAGGGGGGACAGGGGCTCCTACGAGCAGTACTTC. This sequence encodes CASSLRSRGDRGSYEQYF.